These 7 T cell receptor beta chains came from one sample sequenced in a study of monozygotic twins with inflammatory bowel disease. TCRdb reprocessed the 5' RACE reads, with one entry per CDR3 protein and no DNA. This listing includes about 130,000 distinct CDR3 sequences. Sample: blood. The receptors stem from a human donor with ulcerative colitis or Crohn's disease, or a healthy co-twin of an affected twin (not recorded which).

The chain joins TRBV5-1 to TRBJ1-2. This CDR3 is 12 amino acids long. Germline V CDR1 and CDR2: SGHRS, YFSETQ. The CDR3 spells CASSLGEGGYTF.

The chain links TRBV20-1 to TRBJ2-7; TCRdb calls TRBD2, which cannot be checked without DNA. Germline assignment: CDR1 DFQATT and CDR2 SNEGSKA (reference sequence). This CDR3 has 16 amino acids. The CDR3 spells CSARDTPSGSRYEQYF.

This chain links TRBV7-2 with TRBJ1-3. CDR3 length: 13 amino acids. Germline loops: CDR1 SGHTA, CDR2 FQGNSA. The CDR3 loop is CASSLLRGNTIYF.

The chain has TRBV7-2 and TRBJ2-2; the TCRdb call, TRBD2, lacks DNA for checking. Germline CDR1 is SGHTA and CDR2 is FQGNSA. CDR3 length: 17 amino acids. The CDR3 sequence: CASSPTSASVYTGELFF. Together with reference TRBV7-2 and TRBJ2-2, the CDR3 gives the full variable domain: GAGVSQSPSNKVTEKGKDVELRCDPISGHTALYWYRQSLGQGLEFLIYFQGNSAPDKSGLPSDRFSAERTGGSVSTLTIQRTQQEDSAVYLCASSPTSASVYTGELFFGEGSRLTVL.

This chain links TRBV19 with TRBJ1-1; as DNA is missing, the TRBD1 call by TCRdb cannot be tested. This CDR3 has 16 amino acids. Germline CDR1 and CDR2: LNHDA and SQIVND (reference sequence). The CDR3 protein is CASTAVGREPRDEAFF.

The CDR3 reads CASSLILAGAYEQYF. The chain recombines TRBV7-2 with TRBJ2-7; with no DNA, the TCRdb D assignment of TRBD2 cannot be verified. This CDR3 has 15 amino acids. CDR1 SGHTA and CDR2 FQGNSA come from the germline V gene.

The chain has TRBV3-1 and TRBJ2-2; without DNA, the TCRdb call of TRBD2 cannot be checked. This CDR3 region has 14 residues. CDR1 LGHDT and CDR2 YNNKEL come from the germline V gene (reference sequence). The CDR3 loop is CASSFQAATGELFF.